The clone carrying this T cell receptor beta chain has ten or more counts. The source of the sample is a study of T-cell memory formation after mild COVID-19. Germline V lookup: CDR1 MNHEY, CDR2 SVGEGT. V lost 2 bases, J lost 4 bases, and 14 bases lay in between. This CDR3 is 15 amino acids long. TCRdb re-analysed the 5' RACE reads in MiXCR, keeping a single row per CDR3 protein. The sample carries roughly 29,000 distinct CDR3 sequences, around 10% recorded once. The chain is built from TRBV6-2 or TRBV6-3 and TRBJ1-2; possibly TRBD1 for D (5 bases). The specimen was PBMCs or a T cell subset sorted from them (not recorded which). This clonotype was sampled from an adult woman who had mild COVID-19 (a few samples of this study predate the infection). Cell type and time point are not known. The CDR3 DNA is TGTGCCAGCAGTTACGTGTCAGGGAACGCCTATGGCTACACCTTC. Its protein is CASSYVSGNAYGYTF.